These 29 T cell receptor beta chains were sequenced from one sample in a study of OX40 agonist ivuxolimab in advanced cancers. This table comes from immunoSEQ multiplex PCR, and its TCRdb copy is limited to in-frame clones, with some not included. The sample holds fewer than 140,000 clones; 75% to 95% are singletons and the top ten take approximately 0.49%. The material sequenced was CD4+ or CD8+ T cells sorted from blood, taken in a trial of the OX40 agonist ivuxolimab. The receptors originated from an adult with an advanced solid tumor such as melanoma, head and neck, liver or kidney cancer.

This sequence joins TRBV30 and TRBJ2-2; D is unresolved. This CDR3 is 14 amino acids long. Trimming shortened V by 3 bases and J by 0 bases, and 8 bases separated the two germline ends. From germline, CDR1 is GTSNPN and CDR2 SVGIG (reference sequence). The CDR3 coding sequence is TGTGCCTGGAGGCCTTATTCGAACACCGGGGAGCTGTTTTTT. Translating gives CAWRPYSNTGELFF.

This chain uses TRBV7-2 with TRBJ2-7, with TRBD2 identical over 9 bases. From germline, CDR1 is SGHTA and CDR2 FQGNSA. Unmatched junction bases numbered 1, after V lost 1 base and J lost 3 bases. There are 14 residues in the CDR3. The CDR3 sequence is CASSLVRGGYEQYF. In DNA form, the CDR3 reads TGTGCCAGCAGCTTAGTGCGGGGGGGCTACGAGCAGTACTTC.

The J gene is TRBJ1-1, the V gene TRBV5-6, with D unclear. CDR3 length: 14 amino acids. CDR1 and CDR2 from the germline V gene are SGHDT and YYEEEE. V lost 4 bases and J 0 bases, leaving 10 bases between the germline ends. The CDR3 DNA sequence: TGTGCCAGCAGCCTGAACCGAATGAACACTGAAGCTTTCTTT. Translating gives CASSLNRMNTEAFF.

CDR3 protein: CASSEQGTGELFF. In DNA, the CDR3 is TGTGCCAGCAGCGAACAGGGGACCGGGGAGCTGTTTTTT. V is TRBV6-4 and J is TRBJ2-2, with 7 bases aligning to TRBD1. The V segment lost 6 bases and the J segment 5 bases; nucleotides outside the gene matches: 3. The CDR3 consists of 13 residues. The germline CDR1 and CDR2 sequences are MRHNA and SNTAGT.

This clone has just one count. This chain joins TRBV28 and TRBJ2-7; a weak D match, TRBD2 (5 bases). The CDR3 is 12 amino acids. V lost 2 bases and J lost 5, with 7 bases in between. CDR1 MDHEN and CDR2 SYDVKM come from the germline V gene. CDR3 sequence (DNA): TGTGCCAGCAGTTTACCGGGGAACGAGCAGTACTTC. Protein: CASSLPGNEQYF.

This clone was detected only a few times. The chain recombines TRBV7-2 with TRBJ2-5; D gene ambiguous. The germline CDR1 and CDR2 sequences are SGHTA and FQGNSA. This CDR3 is built from 12 residues. The germline V and J ends were trimmed by 3 bases and 2 bases, with 4 bases remaining between them. DNA for the CDR3: TGTGCCAGCAGCTTCGGGCAAGAGACCCAGTACTTC. This codes for CASSFGQETQYF. Full variable domain (remainder filled in from reference TRBV7-2 and TRBJ2-5): GAGVSQSPSNKVTEKGKDVELRCDPISGHTALYWYRQSLGQGLEFLIYFQGNSAPDKSGLPSDRFSAERTGGSVSTLTIQRTQQEDSAVYLCASSFGQETQYFGPGTRLLVL.

The chain is built from TRBV7-9 and TRBJ2-7; D gene ambiguous. Between the trimmed V and J ends, which lost 5 bases and 12 bases, there was a span of 17 bases. This CDR3 contains 12 residues. CDR1 and CDR2 (germline): SEHNR, FQNEAQ (reference sequence). DNA of the CDR3: TGTGCCAGCAGCCCTAATCAGGTCCCCTGGTACTTC. This encodes CASSPNQVPWYF.

The chain carries TRBV2 and TRBJ1-4, with a possible D match to TRBD1 (6 bases). V gave up 5 bases and J gave up 8 bases, with 18 bases separating them. The CDR3 length is 15 residues. Germline loops: CDR1 SNHLY, CDR2 FYNNEI. DNA for the CDR3: TGTGCCAGCAGTCCCCGACAGGCCCGGGACGAAAAACTGTTTTTT. Amino acids: CASSPRQARDEKLFF. The entire variable domain, with the rest obtained from reference TRBV2 and TRBJ1-4, is as follows: EPEVTQTPSHQVTQMGQEVILRCVPISNHLYFYWYRQILGQKVEFLVSFYNNEISEKSEIFDDQFSVERPDGSNFTLKIRSTKLEDSAMYFCASSPRQARDEKLFFGSGTQLSVL.

V and J are TRBV7-3 and TRBJ2-7; D assignment may be TRBD1 or TRBD2 (5 bases each). Germline-derived CDR1 and CDR2 are SGHTA and FQGTGA. The CDR3 loop spans 15 amino acids. V was pared by 1 base and J by 3 bases, with 13 bases between. CDR3 in amino acids: CASSLRDAPNYEQYF. CDR3 nucleotide sequence: TGTGCCAGCAGCTTAAGGGACGCCCCCAACTACGAGCAGTACTTC.

V usage is TRBV19 and J usage is TRBJ2-7, with D tentatively TRBD2 (6 bases). V was shortened by 4 bases and J by 2 bases, with 12 bases between the two germline ends. CDR1 and CDR2 (germline): LNHDA, SQIVND (reference sequence). The length of the CDR3 is 14 residues. This chain's CDR3 is CASSTGAGTYEQYF. The CDR3 DNA reads TGTGCCAGTAGTACAGGCGCGGGAACCTACGAGCAGTACTTC. Filled out from reference TRBV19 and TRBJ2-7, the complete variable domain reads DGGITQSPKYLFRKEGQNVTLSCEQNLNHDAMYWYRQDPGQGLRLIYYSQIVNDFQKGDIAEGYSVSREKKESFPLTVTSAQKNPTAFYLCASSTGAGTYEQYFGPGTRLTVT.

V gene TRBV4-1 combines with J gene TRBJ2-7, with D perhaps given as TRBD1 or TRBD2 (5 bases each). Trimming took off 4 bases at V and 0 bases at J, with 7 bases between the two ends. The CDR3 sequence is 13 residues long. Germline-derived CDR1 and CDR2 are MGHRA and YSYEKL. CDR3 amino acids: CASSRGPSYEQYF. The CDR3 DNA follows: TGCGCCAGCAGCCGGGGACCCTCCTACGAGCAGTACTTC.

This rearrangement joins TRBV5-6 to TRBJ1-1; D uncertain. Trimming pared 2 bases from V and 8 bases from J, leaving 7 bases between. CDR3 size: 11 residues. Germline-derived CDR1 and CDR2 are SGHDT and YYEEEE. DNA of the CDR3: TGTGCCAGCAGCTTTAGTGGAGAAGCTTTCTTT. Translation: CASSFSGEAFF.

The chain couples TRBV9 to TRBJ1-1; the D gene is possibly TRBD1 (6 bases). The CDR3 is 14 residues long. Looked up from germline, CDR1 is SGDLS and CDR2 is YYNGEE. The V end lost 0 bases, the J end lost 2 bases, and 8 bases lay between the germline ends. The DNA of the CDR3 is TGTGCCAGCAGCGTAGCGGGGACAAACACTGAAGCTTTCTTT. Its translation is CASSVAGTNTEAFF.

The gene calls are TRBV7-2 and TRBJ2-3; D possibly corresponds to TRBD2 (6 bases). Germline V gives CDR1 SGHTA, CDR2 FQGNSA. The CDR3 runs to 15 residues. V was pared by 5 bases and J by 2 bases, with 14 bases between. The CDR3 nucleotides are TGTGCCAGCAGCCTTCCCGGGGGACTCACAGATACGCAGTATTTT. Translating it yields CASSLPGGLTDTQYF.

The CDR3 DNA follows: TGTGCCAGCAGCTTACTCCGCACAGATACGCAGTATTTT. Translated: CASSLLRTDTQYF. V is TRBV5-4 and J is TRBJ2-3; D is unclear. Germline V gene sequence: CDR1 SGHNT, CDR2 YYREEE (reference sequence). Trimming stripped 2 bases from V and 1 base from J, with 5 bases between. This CDR3 has 13 amino acids. Variable domain in full (rest from reference TRBV5-4 and TRBJ2-3): ETGVTQSPTHLIKTRGQQVTLRCSSQSGHNTVSWYQQALGQGPQFIFQYYREEENGRGNFPPRFSGLQFPNYSSELNVNALELDDSALYLCASSLLRTDTQYFGPGTRLTVL.

This clone was detected only once. Different DNA sequences within this sample yield the same CDR3. CDR3 amino acids: CASSVRGTDTQYF. CDR3 nucleotides: TGTGCCAGCAGCGTCCGGGGGACAGATACGCAGTATTTT. The rearrangement links TRBV9 to TRBJ2-3, with D maybe TRBD2 (6 bases). This CDR3 has 13 amino acids. The V end was cut by 2 bases, the J end by 3 bases, with 7 bases between. Germline V gene sequence: CDR1 SGDLS, CDR2 YYNGEE.

This sequence joins TRBV6-1 and TRBJ1-1; 7 positions agree with TRBD1. CDR3 length: 12 amino acids. V was clipped by 6 bases and J by 10 bases; unmatched bases: 8. CDR1 is MNHNS and CDR2 is SASEGT in the germline V gene. The CDR3 loop is CASRLRQGSAFF. The CDR3 nucleotides read TGTGCCAGCAGACTCAGACAGGGCTCAGCTTTCTTT.

The gene calls are TRBV7-2 and TRBJ2-7; D ambiguous. CDR1 and CDR2 from the germline V gene are SGHTA and FQGNSA. Between the trimmed V and J ends, which lost 0 bases and 6 bases, there was a span of 6 bases. The CDR3 spans 12 residues. The CDR3 sequence: CASSLAGVEQYF. DNA for the CDR3: TGTGCCAGCAGCTTAGCTGGGGTCGAGCAGTACTTC.

V is TRBV6-1 and J is TRBJ2-5; D remains unclear. Germline CDR1 is MNHNS and CDR2 is SASEGT. This CDR3 has 13 residues. V shed 3 bases and J shed 4 bases, with 9 bases lying between them. The CDR3 region is CASSDDTGETQYF. The DNA for the CDR3 is TGTGCCAGCAGTGATGATACTGGAGAGACCCAGTACTTC.

The rearrangement uses TRBV7-9 and TRBJ1-4; D is unresolved. Trimming removed 7 bases from V and 2 bases from J, with 11 bases in between. CDR1 is SEHNR and CDR2 is FQNEAQ in the germline V gene (reference sequence). The CDR3 is 14 residues long. The CDR3 here is CASKGGQTNEKLFF. The CDR3 region has the DNA TGTGCCAGCAAGGGTGGGCAGACTAATGAAAAACTGTTTTTT.

Concerning this clone itself: Other DNA sequences of this sample code for an identical CDR3. V is TRBV4-3 and J is TRBJ1-5, with a possible D match to TRBD1 (5 bases). Trimming cost V 1 base and J 3 bases, with 10 bases left between them. The CDR3 covers 15 residues. CDR1 is LGHNA, CDR2 YSLEER, per germline. As DNA, the CDR3 is TGCGCCAGCAGCCAAGCTGCGGGGGACAATCAGCCCCAGCATTTT. Translating gives CASSQAAGDNQPQHF.

The CDR3, as DNA: TGTGCCAGCAGCCTAATCTTTGACAAAAACATTCAGTACTTC. Its protein product is CASSLIFDKNIQYF. V and J are TRBV6-1 and TRBJ2-4; unclear D gene. The CDR3 contains 14 residues. Germline CDR1 is MNHNS and CDR2 is SASEGT. V lost 6 bases to trimming and J lost 3 bases, with 12 bases between them.

The chain joins TRBV27 to TRBJ1-6; 7 bases fit TRBD1. The V segment lost 6 bases and the J segment 9 bases; nucleotides outside the gene matches: 8. The length of the CDR3 is 14 residues. Germline CDR1 reads MNHEY; CDR2 reads SMNVEV (reference sequence). The CDR3 DNA follows: TGTGCCAGCAGAACGGACAGGTTTGGTTCACCCCTCCACTTT. Its translation is CASRTDRFGSPLHF.

The gene calls are TRBV2 and TRBJ2-5, with TRBD1 as a possible D gene (6 bases). V gave up 4 bases and J gave up 5 bases, with 8 bases separating them. The CDR3 runs 12 residues. Germline values: CDR1 SNHLY, CDR2 FYNNEI. Here the CDR3 DNA reads TGTGCCAGCAGTGTAACAGGGGAGACCCAGTACTTC. Translated: CASSVTGETQYF.

The gene calls are TRBV7-6 and TRBJ2-7, with unresolved D. Germline-derived CDR1 and CDR2 are SGHVS and FNYEAQ. The CDR3 runs to 11 residues. V lost 4 bases and J lost 6, with 7 bases in between. The CDR3 protein is CASSSESEQYF. The CDR3 coding sequence is TGTGCCAGCAGCTCGGAATCCGAGCAGTACTTC. The full variable domain, completed using reference TRBV7-6 and TRBJ2-7, is GAGVSQSPRYKVTKRGQDVALRCDPISGHVSLYWYRQALGQGPEFLTYFNYEAQQDKSGLPNDRFSAERPEGSISTLTIQRTEQRDSAMYRCASSSESEQYFGPGTRLTVT.

This clone was seen just once. V and J are TRBV18 and TRBJ2-7; D is uncertain. The CDR3 spans 15 residues. CDR1 KGHSH and CDR2 LQKENI come from the germline V gene. Trimming removed 4 bases from V and 4 bases from J, with 17 bases in between. In nucleotides, the CDR3 is TGTGCCAGCTCACAAGGGAACCGTAGGTTTTACGAGCAGTACTTC. Protein: CASSQGNRRFYEQYF. Supplemented by reference TRBV18 and TRBJ2-7, the full variable domain reads NAGVMQNPRHLVRRRGQEARLRCSPMKGHSHVYWYRQLPEEGLKFMVYLQKENIIDESGMPKERFSAEFPKEGPSILRIQQVVRGDSAAYFCASSQGNRRFYEQYFGPGTRLTVT.

The rearrangement joins TRBV27 to TRBJ2-7; D is uncertain. The CDR3 totals 15 residues. V lost 3 bases and J lost 6, with 18 bases in between. Germline V lookup: CDR1 MNHEY, CDR2 SMNVEV (reference sequence). As DNA, the CDR3 is TGTGCCAGCAGTTTCTCAGGAGTTAGGCGGCCCGAGCAGTACTTC. Residues: CASSFSGVRRPEQYF.

CDR3 residues: CASSWGLAGSREETQYF. CDR3 in DNA: TGCGCCAGCAGCTGGGGACTAGCGGGGTCTCGAGAAGAGACCCAGTACTTC. This chain links TRBV5-1 with TRBJ2-5; 13 bases match TRBD2. The CDR3 is made up of 17 amino acids. The V gene's germline CDR1 is SGHRS and CDR2 YFSETQ. After removal of 3 bases from V and 3 bases from J, the junction contained 8 bases not matched to a gene.

Only one count was recorded for this clone. The gene calls are TRBV21-1 and TRBJ1-2. TRBV21-1 is flagged as a pseudogene. The CDR3 is 15 residues long. The CDR3 coding sequence is TGTGCCAGCAGCAGCCTCTGGGGGACCCATTATGGCTACACCTTC. Its translation is CASSSLWGTHYGYTF.